A single sample gave rise to the 11 T cell receptor beta chains below, sequenced in a study of T cell changes during pregnancy in multiple sclerosis. Repertoires were generated with immunoSEQ multiplex PCR, while TCRdb's copy carries only in-frame clones and drops some. Altogether 99,000 or so clones are present, 90% to 95% being singletons, with the ten largest covering about 0.98%. Sequencing was performed on peripheral blood, taken after pregnancy. The receptors shown here come from a female donor with multiple sclerosis, enrolled in a pregnancy study.

V usage is TRBV6-5 and J usage is TRBJ1-4, with no clear D. The CDR3 runs 14 residues. V was trimmed by 8 bases and J by 3 bases, leaving 13 bases between them. From germline, CDR1 is MNHEY and CDR2 SVGAGI. As DNA, the CDR3 is TGTGCCAGCGGTCCGCCGGGTGCTAATGAAAAACTGTTTTTT. This encodes CASGPPGANEKLFF.

V is TRBV19 and J is TRBJ1-1, with D possibly TRBD1 on 6 matching bases. The CDR3 runs 15 residues. V lost 8 bases and J 5 bases, leaving 21 bases between the germline ends. From germline, CDR1 is LNHDA and CDR2 SQIVND (reference sequence). The CDR3 coding sequence is TGTGCCAGTGGGAGGGAGCGGGACAAATTAACTGAAGCTTTCTTT. Its translation is CASGRERDKLTEAFF.

CDR3 in amino acids: CASSSQLAGTDTQYF. Here the CDR3 DNA reads TGTGCCAGCAGCTCTCAACTAGCGGGAACAGATACGCAGTATTTT. The chain combines TRBV13 with TRBJ2-3, with 10 bases that match TRBD2. The CDR3 has 15 residues. Germline V gene data show CDR1 as PRHDT and CDR2 as FYEKMQ (reference sequence). V shed 4 bases and J 3 bases; nucleotides not matched to a gene: 4.

The chain has TRBV30 and TRBJ2-1; 7 nucleotides align to TRBD2. CDR1 is GTSNPN, CDR2 SVGIG, per germline (reference sequence). This CDR3 comprises 15 residues. After removal of 0 bases from V and 4 bases from J, the junction contained 6 bases not matched to a gene. The CDR3 spells CAWSVGSGSYNEQFF. CDR3 DNA: TGTGCCTGGAGTGTAGGTAGCGGGTCTTACAATGAGCAGTTCTTC.

The genes are TRBV6-5 and TRBJ1-1; TRBD1 agrees at 7 bases. CDR1 is MNHEY, CDR2 SVGAGI, per germline. The trim removed 2 bases at V and 11 bases at J, leaving 8 bases unmatched. The CDR3 consists of 13 residues. The CDR3 loop reads CASSYEQGGDAFF. The DNA of the CDR3 is TGTGCCAGCAGTTACGAGCAGGGGGGTGATGCTTTCTTT.

The CDR3 bases are TGTGCCAGCAGCTTAGATGTAGCCGCCTACGAGCAGTACTTC. Encoded protein: CASSLDVAAYEQYF. This chain uses TRBV7-2 with TRBJ2-7; no clear D gene. CDR1 and CDR2 (germline): SGHTA, FQGNSA. This CDR3 is built from 14 residues. V was cut by 1 base and J by 2 bases, with 9 bases left in between.

Only a few counts were recorded for this clone. The V gene is TRBV11-2, the J gene TRBJ2-5, with 7 nucleotides matching TRBD2. CDR1 SGHAT and CDR2 FQNNGV come from the germline V gene. The CDR3 contains 15 residues. Trimming took 3 bases from V and 1 from J; bases not matched to a gene: 5. In DNA form, the CDR3 reads TGTGCCAGCAGCTTCTGGGGGGGGTTCCAAGAGACCCAGTACTTC. Its protein product is CASSFWGGFQETQYF.

The chain uses TRBV18 and TRBJ2-3, with D perhaps TRBD1 (5 bases). CDR1 and CDR2 (germline): KGHSH, LQKENI. V shed 4 bases and J shed 2 bases, with 7 bases lying between them. This CDR3 is built from 13 residues. The CDR3 nucleotides are TGTGCCAGCTCACGACAGACCACAGATACGCAGTATTTT. Its translation is CASSRQTTDTQYF. The whole variable domain, filled in from reference TRBV18 and TRBJ2-3, reads NAGVMQNPRHLVRRRGQEARLRCSPMKGHSHVYWYRQLPEEGLKFMVYLQKENIIDESGMPKERFSAEFPKEGPSILRIQQVVRGDSAAYFCASSRQTTDTQYFGPGTRLTVL.

The chain combines TRBV7-9 with TRBJ2-7; no firm D call. The CDR3 is made up of 11 amino acids. The V end was cut by 5 bases, the J end by 6 bases, with 8 bases between. Germline assignment: CDR1 SEHNR and CDR2 FQNEAQ (reference sequence). The CDR3 DNA follows: TGTGCCAGCAGCCTCAGTTTCGAGCAGTACTTC. Its translation: CASSLSFEQYF. Variable domain in full (rest from reference TRBV7-9 and TRBJ2-7): DTGVSQNPRHKITKRGQNVTFRCDPISEHNRLYWYRQTLGQGPEFLTYFQNEAQLEKSRLLSDRFSAERPKGSFSTLEIQRTEQGDSAMYLCASSLSFEQYFGPGTRLTVT.

This clone is a singleton in its sample. The V call is TRBV7-6, the J call TRBJ1-1; D is possibly TRBD1 (5 bases). The V end lost 5 bases, the J end lost 7 bases, and 11 bases lay between the germline ends. The CDR3 contains 12 residues. CDR1 and CDR2 from the germline V gene are SGHVS and FNYEAQ. DNA of the CDR3: TGTGCCAGCAGCGGCGACAGTAGTGAAGCTTTCTTT. It codes for CASSGDSSEAFF.

The CDR3 loop is CASSPSQGAGTDTQYF. The CDR3 bases are TGCGCCAGCAGCCCATCCCAGGGGGCAGGCACAGATACGCAGTATTTT. This chain connects TRBV5-1 to TRBJ2-3, with 8 nucleotides matching TRBD1. After removal of 4 bases from V and 1 base from J, the junction contained 8 bases not matched to a gene. The CDR3 consists of 16 residues. CDR1 and CDR2 (germline): SGHRS, YFSETQ.